A single TCR beta chain is shown here with its context. The data were taken from a study of PD-1 blockade in classical Hodgkin lymphoma. Time point meaning: newly diagnosed, previously untreated cHL patient sample. TCRdb's table, derived via immunoSEQ multiplex PCR, lists solely in-frame clones and lacks some. The sample yields fewer than 35,000 clones, approximately 90% seen once. The CDR3 extends over 18 amino acids. V lost 1 base, J lost 4 bases, and 13 bases stayed unmatched. Germline V lookup: CDR1 LGHNA, CDR2 YSLEER. The source is a human donor with classical Hodgkin lymphoma. The sample taken for sequencing was peripheral blood mononuclear cells (PBMCs). V is TRBV4-3 and J is TRBJ2-3; TRBD1 agrees at 8 bases. The CDR3 region is CASSQGRYRGIFADTQYF. The CDR3 DNA follows: TGCGCCAGCAGCCAAGGTCGGTACAGGGGGATTTTCGCAGATACGCAGTATTTT.